The following is a T cell receptor (beta chain) sequence with its context. Its antigen remains unknown. Cells sorted as Tregs were CD4+, CD25+ and CD127-/low. TRBV12-4/TRBJ1-2 clonotypes were amplified with adaptor-ligated barcode primers. TCRdb independently ran MiXCR on the multiplex PCR reads; one entry per CDR3 protein. This repertoire shows over a thousand distinct CDR3 sequences, around 25% found once; its top ten account for 7.3%. There are 14 residues in the CDR3. The V and J ends lost 4 bases and 4 bases respectively, with 13 bases between them. Points from the study as a whole: The TCR gene usage of tumor memory CD4+ T cells clustered together with blood and lymph node memory CD4+ cells and with lymph node naive CD4+ cells. About 13% of tumor Treg sequences matched naive CD4+ cells. Tumor-infiltrating Treg TCR alpha and beta sequences overlapped most with tumor naive CD4+ T cells, then blood naive.

The source material was tumor-infiltrating Tregs sorted from the breast tumor. The chain combines TRBV12-3 or TRBV12-4 with TRBJ1-2; D unclear. This TCR derives from a female donor with breast cancer. CDR3 region: CASSSQGTAYGYTF. Written as DNA, the CDR3 is TGTGCCAGCAGTTCACAAGGCACCGCCTATGGCTACACCTTC.